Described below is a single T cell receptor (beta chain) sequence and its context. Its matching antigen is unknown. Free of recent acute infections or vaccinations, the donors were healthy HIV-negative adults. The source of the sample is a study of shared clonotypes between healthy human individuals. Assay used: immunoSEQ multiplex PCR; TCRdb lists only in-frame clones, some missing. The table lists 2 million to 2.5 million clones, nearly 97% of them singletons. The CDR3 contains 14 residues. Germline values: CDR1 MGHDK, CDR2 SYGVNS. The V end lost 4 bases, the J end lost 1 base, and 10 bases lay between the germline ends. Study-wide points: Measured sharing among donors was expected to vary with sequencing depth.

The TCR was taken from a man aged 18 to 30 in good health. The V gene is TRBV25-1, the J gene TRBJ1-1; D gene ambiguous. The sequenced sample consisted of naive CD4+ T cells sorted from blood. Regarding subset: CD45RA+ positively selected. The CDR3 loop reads CASSAQYKNTEAFF. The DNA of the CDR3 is TGTGCCAGCAGTGCCCAGTACAAGAACACTGAAGCTTTCTTT.